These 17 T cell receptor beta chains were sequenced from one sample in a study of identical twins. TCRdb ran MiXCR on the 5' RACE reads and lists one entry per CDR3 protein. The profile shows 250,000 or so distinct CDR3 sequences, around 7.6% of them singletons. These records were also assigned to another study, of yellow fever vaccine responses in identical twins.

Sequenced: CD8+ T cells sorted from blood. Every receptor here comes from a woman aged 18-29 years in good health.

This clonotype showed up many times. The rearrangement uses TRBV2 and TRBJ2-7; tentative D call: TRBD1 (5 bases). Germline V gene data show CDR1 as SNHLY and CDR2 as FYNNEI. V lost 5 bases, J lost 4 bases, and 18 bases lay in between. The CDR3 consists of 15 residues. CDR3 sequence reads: CASSKGELNYYEQYF. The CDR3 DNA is TGTGCCAGCAGTAAAGGGGAACTAAACTATTACGAGCAGTACTTC.

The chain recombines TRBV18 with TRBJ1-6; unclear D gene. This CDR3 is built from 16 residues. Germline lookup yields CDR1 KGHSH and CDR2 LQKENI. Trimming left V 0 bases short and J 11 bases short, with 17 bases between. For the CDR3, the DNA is TGTGCCAGCTCACCACCTAGAAGAAACGTCACTCCACCCCTCCACTTT. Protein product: CASSPPRRNVTPPLHF.

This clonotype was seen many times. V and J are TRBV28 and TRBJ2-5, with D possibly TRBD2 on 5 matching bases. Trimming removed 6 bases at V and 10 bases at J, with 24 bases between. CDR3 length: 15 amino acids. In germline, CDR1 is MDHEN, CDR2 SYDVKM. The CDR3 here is CASSRDVPPREGQYF. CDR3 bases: TGTGCCAGCAGCCGTGATGTCCCACCGAGAGAGGGCCAGTACTTC.

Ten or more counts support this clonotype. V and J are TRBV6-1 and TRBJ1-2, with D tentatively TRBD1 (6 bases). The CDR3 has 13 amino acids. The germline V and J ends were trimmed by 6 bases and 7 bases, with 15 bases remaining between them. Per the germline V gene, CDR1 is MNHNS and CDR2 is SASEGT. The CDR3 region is CASSQSTGGGYTF. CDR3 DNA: TGTGCCAGCAGCCAGTCGACAGGAGGTGGCTACACCTTC.

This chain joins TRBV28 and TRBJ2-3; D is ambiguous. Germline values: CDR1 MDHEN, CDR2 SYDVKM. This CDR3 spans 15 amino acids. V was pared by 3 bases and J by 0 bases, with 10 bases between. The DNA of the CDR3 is TGTGCCAGCAGTTTCAGAGACCCAAGCACAGATACGCAGTATTTT. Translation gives CASSFRDPSTDTQYF.

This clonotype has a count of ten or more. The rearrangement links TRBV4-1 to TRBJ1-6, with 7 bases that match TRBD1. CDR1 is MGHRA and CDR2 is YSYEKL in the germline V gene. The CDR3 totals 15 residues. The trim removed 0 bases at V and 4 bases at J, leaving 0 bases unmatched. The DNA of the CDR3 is TGCGCCAGCAGCCAAGAGGACAGGTATAATTCACCCCTCCACTTT. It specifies CASSQEDRYNSPLHF.

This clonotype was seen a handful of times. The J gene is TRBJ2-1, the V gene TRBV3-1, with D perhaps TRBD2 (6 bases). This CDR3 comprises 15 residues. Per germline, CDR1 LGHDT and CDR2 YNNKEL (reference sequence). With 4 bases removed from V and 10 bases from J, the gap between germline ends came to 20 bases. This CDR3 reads CASSPALGGAWEQFF. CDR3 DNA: TGTGCCAGCAGCCCTGCGTTAGGCGGGGCTTGGGAGCAGTTCTTC.

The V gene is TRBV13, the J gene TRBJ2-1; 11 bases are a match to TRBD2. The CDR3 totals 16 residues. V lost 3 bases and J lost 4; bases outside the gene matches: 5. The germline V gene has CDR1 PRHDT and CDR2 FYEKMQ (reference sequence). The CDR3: CASSFRGLAVYNEQFF. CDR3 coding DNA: TGTGCCAGCAGCTTCCGGGGACTAGCGGTATACAATGAGCAGTTCTTC.

CDR3 residues: CSASWTGMYEAFF. Written as DNA, the CDR3 is TGCAGTGCTTCCTGGACAGGGATGTATGAAGCTTTCTTT. V usage is TRBV20-1 and J usage is TRBJ1-1, with 8 bases matching TRBD1. CDR1 is DFQATT, CDR2 SNEGSKA, per germline (reference sequence). The CDR3 contains 13 residues. With 5 bases clipped from V and 7 bases from J, the junction kept 9 bases outside the gene matches.

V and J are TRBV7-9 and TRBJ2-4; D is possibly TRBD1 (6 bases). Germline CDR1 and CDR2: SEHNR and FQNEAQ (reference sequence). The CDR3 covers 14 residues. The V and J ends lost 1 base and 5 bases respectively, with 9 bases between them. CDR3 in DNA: TGTGCCAGCAGCTTAGTGGGGGCGGAAAACATTCAGTACTTC. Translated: CASSLVGAENIQYF.

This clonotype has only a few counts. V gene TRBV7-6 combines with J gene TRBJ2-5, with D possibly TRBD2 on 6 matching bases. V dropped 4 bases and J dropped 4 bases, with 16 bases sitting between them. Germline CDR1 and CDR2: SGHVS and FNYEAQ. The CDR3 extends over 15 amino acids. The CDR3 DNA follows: TGTGCCAGCAGCTCCCGGGGACTGTCCTTAGAGACCCAGTACTTC. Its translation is CASSSRGLSLETQYF.

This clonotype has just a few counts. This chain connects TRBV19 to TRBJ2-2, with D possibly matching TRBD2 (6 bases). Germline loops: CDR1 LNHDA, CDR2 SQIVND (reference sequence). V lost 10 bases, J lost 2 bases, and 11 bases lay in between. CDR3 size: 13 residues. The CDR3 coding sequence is TGTGCCATCCAGCGGGCCAACACCGGGGAGCTGTTTTTT. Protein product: CAIQRANTGELFF.

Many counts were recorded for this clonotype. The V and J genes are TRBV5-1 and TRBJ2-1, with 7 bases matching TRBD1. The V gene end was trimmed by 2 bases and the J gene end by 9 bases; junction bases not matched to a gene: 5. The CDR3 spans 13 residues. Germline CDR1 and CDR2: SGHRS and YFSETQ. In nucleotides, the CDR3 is TGCGCCAGCAGCTTACCCACAGGGGTTGAGCAGTTCTTC. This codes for CASSLPTGVEQFF.

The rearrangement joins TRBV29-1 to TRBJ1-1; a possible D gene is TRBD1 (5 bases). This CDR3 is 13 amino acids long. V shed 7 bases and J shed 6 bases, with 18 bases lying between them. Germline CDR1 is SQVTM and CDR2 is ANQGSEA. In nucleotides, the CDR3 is TGCAGCGCCCGGGCCGGGAAAGGGGCTGAAGCTTTCTTT. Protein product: CSARAGKGAEAFF.

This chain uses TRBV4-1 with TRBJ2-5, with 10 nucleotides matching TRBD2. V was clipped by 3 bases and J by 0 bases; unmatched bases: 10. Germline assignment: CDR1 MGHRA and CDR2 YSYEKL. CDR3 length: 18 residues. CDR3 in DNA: TGCGCCAGCAGCCAGACTAGCGGGTGGAGCGGGAACCAAGAGACCCAGTACTTC. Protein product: CASSQTSGWSGNQETQYF.

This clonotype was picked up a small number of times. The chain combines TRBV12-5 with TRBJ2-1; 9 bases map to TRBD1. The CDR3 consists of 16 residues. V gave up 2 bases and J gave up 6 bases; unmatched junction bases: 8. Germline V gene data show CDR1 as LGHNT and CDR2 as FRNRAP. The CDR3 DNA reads TGTGCTAGTGGTTTGATACCGGGACAGGGACTCAATGAGCAGTTCTTC. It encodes CASGLIPGQGLNEQFF.

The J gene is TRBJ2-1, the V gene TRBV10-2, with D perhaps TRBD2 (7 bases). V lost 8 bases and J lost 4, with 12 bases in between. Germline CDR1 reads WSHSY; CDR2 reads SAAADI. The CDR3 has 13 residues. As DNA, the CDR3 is TGCGCCAGCGCCGGGGGGCAGTACAATGAGCAGTTCTTC. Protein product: CASAGGQYNEQFF.